The 11 T cell receptor beta chains listed next were all sequenced from one sample in a study of shared clonotypes between healthy human individuals. The repertoire was sequenced with immunoSEQ multiplex PCR; TCRdb's copy has only in-frame clones and lacks some. Altogether over 850,000 clones are present, 75% to 80% being singletons, with the ten largest covering 0.6% to 0.7%. The sequencing sample was made of memory CD4+ T cells from PBMCs. The subset is: CD45RA-negative fraction. These receptors were obtained from a man aged 18-30 years in good health. Some clones in this sample may be carry-over from other donors' samples.

This sequence joins TRBV2 and TRBJ2-5; 11 nucleotides agree with TRBD2. The germline V gene has CDR1 SNHLY and CDR2 FYNNEI. The CDR3 totals 17 residues. V lost 1 base, J lost 2 bases, and 6 bases stayed unmatched. This CDR3 reads CASSEGGVAGGQETQYF. Here the CDR3 DNA reads TGTGCCAGCAGTGAAGGGGGGGTAGCGGGAGGGCAAGAGACCCAGTACTTC.

Remarks on this clone: Within the sample, other DNA sequences also encode this same CDR3. The genes are TRBV9 and TRBJ2-7, with 13 bases aligning to TRBD2. Germline V CDR1 and CDR2: SGDLS, YYNGEE. The CDR3 length is 16 residues. After removal of 2 bases from V and 2 bases from J, the junction contained 4 bases not matched to a gene. This CDR3 is CASSVGTSGATYEQYF. Here the CDR3 DNA reads TGTGCCAGCAGCGTTGGGACTAGCGGGGCAACCTACGAGCAGTACTTC.

The chain joins TRBV9 to TRBJ1-6, with 9 bases matching TRBD1. From germline, CDR1 is SGDLS and CDR2 YYNGEE. The CDR3 has 15 amino acids. The trim removed 4 bases at V and 10 bases at J, leaving 9 bases unmatched. The CDR3, as DNA: TGTGCCAGCAGCCCCACAGGGACAGGGAGCTCACCCCTCCACTTT. Translation gives CASSPTGTGSSPLHF.

The V call is TRBV19, the J call TRBJ2-6; 9 bases are shared with TRBD2. The CDR3 loop spans 18 amino acids. Germline trimming cut 6 bases from V and 4 bases from J; bases unmatched to any gene: 13. Germline values: CDR1 LNHDA, CDR2 SQIVND (reference sequence). The CDR3 loop is CASRPGRLAGSGANVLTF. In DNA, the CDR3 is TGTGCCAGTAGACCGGGAAGGCTAGCGGGATCCGGGGCCAACGTCCTGACTTTC.

This clone was found once. This sample includes further DNA sequences coding for the same CDR3. The chain recombines TRBV5-1 with TRBJ2-1; D may correspond to TRBD1 or TRBD2 (5 bases each). The CDR3 runs to 15 residues. Trimming removed 2 bases at V and 0 bases at J, with 9 bases between. Germline V lookup: CDR1 SGHRS, CDR2 YFSETQ. CDR3 loop: CASSLGTTSYNEQFF. The DNA of the CDR3 is TGCGCCAGCAGCTTAGGGACCACCTCCTACAATGAGCAGTTCTTC.

This clone was seen only once. The rearrangement joins TRBV6-5 to TRBJ2-7; D perhaps matches TRBD2 (6 bases). Per germline, CDR1 MNHEY and CDR2 SVGAGI. CDR3 size: 16 residues. V lost 0 bases, J lost 5 bases, and 17 bases lay in between. In DNA form, the CDR3 reads TGTGCCAGCAGTTACTCCTCTCCGGGGGTAGTGGACGAGCAGTACTTC. This codes for CASSYSSPGVVDEQYF.

This chain joins TRBV5-4 and TRBJ2-5; the D gene is possibly TRBD1 (6 bases). This CDR3 is 15 amino acids long. CDR1 SGHNT and CDR2 YYREEE come from the germline V gene (reference sequence). Trimming pared 2 bases from V and 4 bases from J, leaving 15 bases between. CDR3 protein: CASSLLGRGRETQYF. In DNA, the CDR3 is TGTGCCAGCAGCTTACTCGGCAGGGGTCGAGAGACCCAGTACTTC.

The rearrangement uses TRBV7-2 and TRBJ2-2; possibly TRBD1 for D (6 bases). Looked up from germline, CDR1 is SGHTA and CDR2 is FQGNSA. This CDR3 is 14 amino acids long. The V end was cut by 7 bases, the J end by 0 bases, with 9 bases between. The CDR3 spells CASTWTANTGELFF. The CDR3, as DNA: TGTGCCAGCACATGGACAGCGAACACCGGGGAGCTGTTTTTT.

The genes are TRBV4-1 and TRBJ1-5, with a possible D match to TRBD1 (5 bases). Germline V gives CDR1 MGHRA, CDR2 YSYEKL. V lost 3 bases to trimming and J lost 4 bases, with 16 bases between them. The CDR3 has 16 amino acids. The CDR3 here is CASSHPSAGGNQPQHF. CDR3 nucleotide sequence: TGCGCCAGCAGCCACCCTTCGGCGGGGGGTAATCAGCCCCAGCATTTT.

The V gene is TRBV6-5, the J gene TRBJ1-1; TRBD1 aligns across 7 bases. There are 14 residues in the CDR3. Trimming at V came to 2 bases and at J to 8 bases, leaving 8 bases not matched to a gene. The germline V gene encodes CDR1 MNHEY and CDR2 SVGAGI. The CDR3 DNA follows: TGTGCCAGCAGTTACAGACAGGGTTTTTCAGAAGCTTTCTTT. As protein: CASSYRQGFSEAFF.

This chain connects TRBV28 to TRBJ1-3; maybe TRBD1 (6 bases). This CDR3 spans 14 amino acids. Looked up from germline, CDR1 is MDHEN and CDR2 is SYDVKM. The V and J ends lost 5 bases and 0 bases respectively, with 8 bases between them. CDR3 loop: CASSADSSGNTIYF. The CDR3, as DNA: TGTGCCAGCAGTGCGGACAGCTCTGGAAACACCATATATTTT.